Shown below are 31 T cell receptor beta chains from a single sample sequenced in a study of control samples from healthy donors and cancer patients. Here immunoSEQ multiplex PCR was the method, and the copy in TCRdb shows in-frame clones only, minus some. The data show around 20,000 clones, roughly 80% seen once. The sequencing input was PBMCs. These receptors were obtained from a man older than 75 with head and neck cancer.

This chain joins TRBV5-6 and TRBJ1-4, with 7 bases fitting TRBD1. The CDR3 is 17 amino acids. Germline lookup yields CDR1 SGHDT and CDR2 YYEEEE. Germline trimming cut 2 bases from V and 8 bases from J; bases unmatched to any gene: 15. This chain's CDR3 is CASSFASIDRAGEKLFF. The CDR3 DNA sequence: TGTGCCAGCAGCTTTGCGTCTATAGACAGGGCCGGGGAAAAACTGTTTTTT.

The chain is built from TRBV4-1 and TRBJ2-1, with D possibly being TRBD1 or TRBD2 (5 bases each). The CDR3 runs to 15 residues. The V end was cut by 4 bases, the J end by 3 bases, with 13 bases between. The germline V gene has CDR1 MGHRA and CDR2 YSYEKL. CDR3 sequence reads: CASSPRGGDYNEQFF. In nucleotides, the CDR3 is TGCGCCAGCAGCCCCCGTGGGGGTGACTACAATGAGCAGTTCTTC.

J is TRBJ1-3 and V is TRBV21-1; TRBD1, the D gene given by the table, was not confirmed from the DNA. TRBV21-1 is annotated as a pseudogene. The length of the CDR3 is 15 residues. The CDR3 nucleotides read TGTGCCAGCAGCGCTAGGGGGAGCTCTGGAAACACCATATATTTT. Its protein is CASSARGSSGNTIYF.

This chain uses TRBV2 with TRBJ1-5, with D perhaps TRBD1 (5 bases). Trimming took 5 bases from V and 1 from J, leaving 15 bases between them. The CDR3 runs 16 residues. Germline-derived CDR1 and CDR2 are SNHLY and FYNNEI. CDR3 sequence: CASSPPGGVSNQPQHF. The CDR3 region has the DNA TGTGCCAGCAGTCCCCCCGGGGGTGTAAGCAATCAGCCCCAGCATTTT.

The rearrangement uses TRBV7-6 and TRBJ2-1, with D tentatively TRBD1 (5 bases). Germline V gene sequence: CDR1 SGHVS, CDR2 FNYEAQ. V shed 2 bases and J shed 4 bases, with 12 bases lying between them. CDR3 length: 15 residues. CDR3 sequence (DNA): TGTGCCAGCAGCTTATTGCCAGGACAATACAATGAGCAGTTCTTC. Translating it yields CASSLLPGQYNEQFF.

The chain employs TRBV4-1 and TRBJ2-7; possibly TRBD2 for D (6 bases). The CDR3 has 12 amino acids. Looked up from germline, CDR1 is MGHRA and CDR2 is YSYEKL. V shed 5 bases and J shed 5 bases, with 10 bases lying between them. The CDR3, as DNA: TGCGCCAGCAGCTCATCGGGAGACGAGCAGTACTTC. Its translation: CASSSSGDEQYF.

The J gene is TRBJ2-1, the V gene TRBV3-1 (or the pseudogene TRBV3-2); D ambiguous. CDR3 length: 13 amino acids. The V and J ends lost 3 bases and 10 bases respectively, with 13 bases between them. Germline CDR1 reads LGHDT; CDR2 reads YNNKEL (reference sequence). DNA for the CDR3: TGTGCCAGCAGCCACTCATCTGTAGGGGAGCAGTTCTTC. Translating gives CASSHSSVGEQFF.

This clone was counted a few times. The genes are TRBV11-2 and TRBJ1-3, with D perhaps TRBD1 (5 bases). The CDR3 runs to 14 residues. Germline assignment: CDR1 SGHAT and CDR2 FQNNGV. Trimming removed 4 bases from V and 4 bases from J, with 11 bases in between. CDR3 region: CASSSAKGGNTIYF. The CDR3 region has the DNA TGTGCCAGCAGCTCAGCTAAGGGGGGAAACACCATATATTTT.

The gene calls are TRBV7-2 and TRBJ2-2; tentative D call: TRBD2 (5 bases). CDR3 length: 14 amino acids. The V end lost 1 base, the J end lost 5 bases, and 8 bases lay between the germline ends. Germline V CDR1 and CDR2: SGHTA, FQGNSA. The CDR3 DNA is TGTGCCAGCAGCTTAGTTAGGGAGACCGGGGAGCTGTTTTTT. As protein: CASSLVRETGELFF.

This clone was detected only once. The rearrangement links TRBV19 to TRBJ2-1; TRBD2 matches at 10 bases. The germline V gene encodes CDR1 LNHDA and CDR2 SQIVND (reference sequence). The CDR3 consists of 15 residues. Unmatched junction bases numbered 3, after V lost 3 bases and J lost 4 bases. CDR3 region: CASSMTSGYYNEQFF. DNA of the CDR3: TGTGCCAGTAGTATGACTAGCGGGTATTACAATGAGCAGTTCTTC.

This chain links TRBV5-1 with TRBJ2-3; tentative D call: TRBD1 (6 bases). V gave up 4 bases and J gave up 0 bases, with 12 bases separating them. This CDR3 is 15 amino acids long. Germline CDR1 and CDR2: SGHRS and YFSETQ. The CDR3 DNA is TGCGCCAGCAGCGGCAGGGGTCTTAGCACAGATACGCAGTATTTT. This codes for CASSGRGLSTDTQYF.

This chain uses TRBV19 with TRBJ2-1; D may be TRBD2 (6 bases). The CDR3 sequence is 12 residues long. The germline gives CDR1 LNHDA, CDR2 SQIVND (reference sequence). V was shortened by 9 bases and J by 3 bases, with 9 bases between the two germline ends. The CDR3 is CASRDFYNEQFF. Here the CDR3 DNA reads TGTGCCAGCAGGGACTTCTACAATGAGCAGTTCTTC. The complete variable domain, with remaining parts taken from reference TRBV19 and TRBJ2-1, reads DGGITQSPKYLFRKEGQNVTLSCEQNLNHDAMYWYRQDPGQGLRLIYYSQIVNDFQKGDIAEGYSVSREKKESFPLTVTSAQKNPTAFYLCASRDFYNEQFFGPGTRLTVL.

This clone occurred a few times. The chain recombines TRBV5-1 with TRBJ2-2; D gene uncertain. The CDR3 loop spans 16 amino acids. V was clipped by 4 bases and J by 1 base, with 14 bases between them. Per the germline V gene, CDR1 is SGHRS and CDR2 is YFSETQ. The CDR3 region has the DNA TGCGCCAGCAGCCCTGATGGGCCAGGGAACACCGGGGAGCTGTTTTTT. Translation: CASSPDGPGNTGELFF.

This clone was recorded only once. This sequence joins TRBV10-3 and TRBJ1-4; D remains ambiguous. Trimming shortened V by 6 bases and J by 4 bases, and 9 bases separated the two germline ends. The CDR3 loop spans 13 amino acids. The germline V gene encodes CDR1 ENHRY and CDR2 SYGVKD. The CDR3 coding sequence is TGTGCCATCAGCACAGAGATTAATGAAAAACTGTTTTTT. Its translation: CAISTEINEKLFF.

The rearrangement links TRBV7-3 to TRBJ2-1; D ambiguous. CDR3 length: 13 residues. The V gene's germline CDR1 is SGHTA and CDR2 FQGTGA. V was clipped by 5 bases and J by 10 bases, with 15 bases between them. This CDR3 reads CASSPYDNEEQFF. As DNA, the CDR3 is TGTGCCAGCAGCCCCTATGATAATGAAGAGCAGTTCTTC.

The chain is built from TRBV29-1 and TRBJ2-7; the D is unclear. Germline lookup yields CDR1 SQVTM and CDR2 ANQGSEA. V lost 4 bases and J 3 bases, leaving 10 bases between the germline ends. This CDR3 region has 12 residues. The CDR3 nucleotides are TGCAGCGTTGGGATGACCTACTACGAGCAGTACTTC. Protein sequence: CSVGMTYYEQYF.

This rearrangement joins TRBV6-1 to TRBJ2-7, with 7 positions matching TRBD1. This CDR3 comprises 16 residues. Trimming at V came to 3 bases and at J to 3 bases, leaving 11 bases not matched to a gene. Looked up from germline, CDR1 is MNHNS and CDR2 is SASEGT. DNA of the CDR3: TGTGCCAGCAGTGACCTCGTGGGGACAGAAAACTACGAGCAGTACTTC. This codes for CASSDLVGTENYEQYF.

The rearrangement uses TRBV5-1 and TRBJ1-1; D uncertain. Germline-derived CDR1 and CDR2 are SGHRS and YFSETQ. V lost 5 bases, J lost 1 base, and 12 bases lay in between. The CDR3 contains 14 residues. CDR3 sequence (DNA): TGCGCCAGCAGTAAACAATCCTCGAACACTGAAGCTTTCTTT. Amino acids: CASSKQSSNTEAFF.

J is TRBJ1-4 and V is TRBV7-9, with D hard to call. V was cut by 1 base and J by 7 bases, with 7 bases left in between. Germline CDR1 SEHNR, CDR2 FQNEAQ (reference sequence). The CDR3 loop spans 13 amino acids. CDR3 DNA sequence: TGTGCCAGCAGCTTAGGTTGGGGTGAAAAACTGTTTTTT. It encodes CASSLGWGEKLFF.

This clone was observed a few times. This chain uses TRBV29-1 with TRBJ2-2, with 10 bases lining up with TRBD1. Germline V gene sequence: CDR1 SQVTM, CDR2 ANQGSEA. This CDR3 has 16 residues. V shed 3 bases and J 7 bases; nucleotides not matched to a gene: 11. The DNA for the CDR3 is TGCAGCGTTGACTTACCGGGACAGGGGCCGAGCGGGGAGCTGTTTTTT. Protein sequence: CSVDLPGQGPSGELFF.

This chain connects TRBV5-1 to TRBJ2-1, with D unclear. In germline, CDR1 is SGHRS, CDR2 YFSETQ. V shed 4 bases and J shed 10 bases, with 15 bases lying between them. There are 13 residues in the CDR3. The CDR3: CASSLVGGPEQFF. The CDR3 DNA is TGCGCCAGCAGCCTGGTCGGTGGGCCCGAGCAGTTCTTC.

This chain uses TRBV11-1 with TRBJ2-4; 7 nucleotides agree with TRBD1. Germline V gives CDR1 SGHAT, CDR2 FQDESV (reference sequence). Trimming removed 5 bases from V and 5 bases from J; junction bases left unmatched: 0. The CDR3 has 12 residues. The DNA for the CDR3 is TGTGCCAGCAGCGGGACAGAAAACATTCAGTACTTC. Protein product: CASSGTENIQYF.

The chain uses TRBV9 and TRBJ2-3, with 11 bases aligning to TRBD2. Germline assignment: CDR1 SGDLS and CDR2 YYNGEE. The junction had 5 bases not matched to a gene; V was cut back by 3 bases and J by 5 bases. The CDR3 is made up of 15 amino acids. The CDR3 region has the DNA TGTGCCAGCAGCGCCTCCGGGACTAGCGGAGATACGCAGTATTTT. Protein: CASSASGTSGDTQYF. Drawing the rest from reference TRBV9 and TRBJ2-3, the complete variable domain is DSGVTQTPKHLITATGQRVTLRCSPRSGDLSVYWYQQSLDQGLQFLIQYYNGEERAKGNILERFSAQQFPDLHSELNLSSLELGDSALYFCASSASGTSGDTQYFGPGTRLTVL.

CDR3 loop: CASSLGTFYEQYF. CDR3 nucleotides: TGTGCCAGCAGCTTAGGAACATTCTACGAGCAGTACTTC. V gene TRBV7-2 combines with J gene TRBJ2-7, with D uncertain. The CDR3 sequence is 13 residues long. Between the trimmed V and J ends, which lost 1 base and 3 bases, there was a span of 7 bases. The germline gives CDR1 SGHTA, CDR2 FQGNSA.

The V call is TRBV10-3, the J call TRBJ2-3, with 9 bases identical to TRBD1. This CDR3 is built from 14 residues. The germline gives CDR1 ENHRY, CDR2 SYGVKD. V lost 6 bases, J lost 1 base, and 2 bases stayed unmatched. CDR3 nucleotides: TGTGCCATCAGACGGGACAGGGGCACAGATACGCAGTATTTT. Translating gives CAIRRDRGTDTQYF.

This clone was counted a single time. V gene TRBV7-2 combines with J gene TRBJ2-3; TRBD2 might be the D (7 bases). This CDR3 comprises 15 residues. Per the germline V gene, CDR1 is SGHTA and CDR2 is FQGNSA. V dropped 3 bases and J dropped 4 bases, with 14 bases sitting between them. CDR3 sequence reads: CASSFRGAEADTQYF. The CDR3 DNA reads TGTGCCAGCAGCTTCCGGGGGGCGGAGGCAGATACGCAGTATTTT.

This chain links TRBV6-5 with TRBJ1-2; 7 bases match TRBD1. V lost 5 bases to trimming and J lost 3 bases; unmatched junction nucleotides: 3. Germline V CDR1 and CDR2: MNHEY, SVGAGI. The CDR3 runs to 13 residues. CDR3 loop: CASSQGVHYGYTF. DNA of the CDR3: TGTGCCAGCAGTCAGGGGGTTCACTATGGCTACACCTTC.

The chain couples TRBV5-4 to TRBJ2-3; no clear D. Germline V CDR1 and CDR2: SGHNT, YYREEE (reference sequence). There are 13 residues in the CDR3. The germline V and J ends were trimmed by 0 bases and 2 bases, with 4 bases remaining between them. The CDR3 protein is CASSLEYTDTQYF. DNA for the CDR3: TGTGCCAGCAGCTTGGAATACACAGATACGCAGTATTTT.

The chain uses TRBV7-2 and TRBJ2-1; TRBD1 aligns across 7 bases. Germline CDR1 SGHTA, CDR2 FQGNSA. CDR3 length: 14 residues. V lost 5 bases, J lost 10 bases, and 11 bases stayed unmatched. The CDR3 region is CASSIRGQTQEQFF. CDR3 nucleotides: TGTGCCAGCAGCATCCGGGGACAGACCCAAGAGCAGTTCTTC.

V is TRBV3-1 (or the pseudogene TRBV3-2) and J is TRBJ2-3, with 14 bases matching TRBD2. J lost 7 bases, V lost 4 bases, and 7 bases had no gene match. Germline V gives CDR1 LGHDT, CDR2 YNNKEL (reference sequence). The CDR3 runs 16 residues. The CDR3 sequence: CASSPTSGGADHTQYF. CDR3 nucleotide sequence: TGTGCCAGCAGCCCGACTAGCGGGGGGGCCGATCATACGCAGTATTTT.

V is TRBV13 and J is TRBJ2-5, with 13 positions matching TRBD2. CDR3 length: 16 amino acids. The V gene's germline CDR1 is PRHDT and CDR2 FYEKMQ (reference sequence). V dropped 5 bases and J dropped 2; count of bases not matched to a gene: 5. This CDR3 is CASSPGLAGLQETQYF. The CDR3 DNA is TGTGCCAGCAGCCCGGGACTAGCGGGGTTACAAGAGACCCAGTACTTC.